The 16 T cell receptor beta chains listed next were all sequenced from one sample in a study of T-cell memory formation after mild COVID-19. A single record per CDR3 protein comes from TCRdb applying MiXCR to the 5' RACE reads. The data show nearly 250,000 distinct CDR3 sequences, just over 15% seen once. The specimen was PBMCs or a T cell subset sorted from them (not recorded which). The origin of the receptors is an adult woman who had mild COVID-19 (a few samples of this study predate the infection). Cell type and time point are not known.

This clonotype was observed a handful of times. The chain carries TRBV9 and TRBJ2-1; D uncertain. CDR3 size: 15 residues. CDR1 is SGDLS, CDR2 YYNGEE, per germline. Trimming removed 0 bases at V and 2 bases at J, with 9 bases between. CDR3 bases: TGTGCCAGCAGCGTAGGATCTATCACCTACAATGAGCAGTTCTTC. Translation gives CASSVGSITYNEQFF.

This clonotype has a handful of counts. The genes are TRBV5-1 and TRBJ2-3; 9 bases fit TRBD1. The ends lost 0 bases at V and 4 bases at J; junction bases unmatched: 6. CDR1 and CDR2 (germline): SGHRS, YFSETQ. CDR3 length: 16 amino acids. As DNA, the CDR3 is TGCGCCAGCAGCTTGGTTTTGACAGGGGGGTCAGATACGCAGTATTTT. Translating it yields CASSLVLTGGSDTQYF.

At least ten counts were recorded for this clonotype. This rearrangement joins TRBV7-9 to TRBJ2-2; no definite D call. V lost 6 bases, J lost 6 bases, and 5 bases lay in between. The CDR3 is made up of 11 amino acids. The germline V gene encodes CDR1 SEHNR and CDR2 FQNEAQ (reference sequence). In DNA, the CDR3 is TGTGCCAGCAGAGAGGCCGGGGAGCTGTTTTTT. Its protein is CASREAGELFF.

This clonotype showed up just a few times. This chain joins TRBV20-1 and TRBJ2-7; maybe TRBD2 (5 bases). V was clipped by 6 bases and J by 3 bases, with 15 bases between them. CDR1 and CDR2 (germline): DFQATT, SNEGSKA (reference sequence). The CDR3 loop spans 13 amino acids. CDR3 in amino acids: CSAHYRGGYEQYF. Here the CDR3 DNA reads TGCAGTGCCCACTACCGAGGAGGCTACGAGCAGTACTTC.

Ten or more counts support this clonotype. The chain's CDR3 is CASSKREKETQYF. For the CDR3, the DNA is TGTGCCAGCAGCAAACGGGAGAAAGAGACCCAGTACTTC. V gene TRBV12-3 or TRBV12-4 combines with J gene TRBJ2-5, with D possibly matching TRBD2 (6 bases). This CDR3 spans 13 amino acids. Trimming shortened V by 6 bases and J by 3 bases, and 11 bases separated the two germline ends.

The chain combines TRBV12-3 or TRBV12-4 with TRBJ1-1; D remains unclear. This CDR3 contains 14 residues. V was trimmed by 3 bases and J by 2 bases, leaving 10 bases between them. The CDR3: CASSFIGPNTEAFF. In DNA, the CDR3 is TGTGCCAGCAGTTTTATCGGCCCAAACACTGAAGCTTTCTTT.

This clonotype has a count of ten or more. The chain is built from TRBV7-9 and TRBJ2-3, with D possibly being TRBD1 (5 bases). This CDR3 has 14 amino acids. Germline values: CDR1 SEHNR, CDR2 FQNEAQ (reference sequence). Trimming took 6 bases from V and 0 from J, leaving 10 bases between them. The CDR3 bases are TGTGCCAGCAGGGGGCCCAGGAGCACAGATACGCAGTATTTT. Residues: CASRGPRSTDTQYF.

This clonotype has only a few counts. The CDR3 coding sequence is TGCGCCAGCAGCCACCCCCGGGACACCGAGCTGAACACTGAAGCTTTCTTT. Protein sequence: CASSHPRDTELNTEAFF. The chain recombines TRBV4-1 with TRBJ1-1; tentative D call: TRBD1 (6 bases). This CDR3 spans 17 amino acids. Trimming took 3 bases from V and 0 from J, leaving 17 bases between them. CDR1 is MGHRA, CDR2 YSYEKL, per germline.

This clonotype turned up a few times. Relative to the germline gene, one junction end is altered; a read error may explain this. V and J are TRBV6-5 and TRBJ1-2; D is undetermined. This CDR3 is 16 amino acids long. Germline V gives CDR1 MNHEY, CDR2 SVGAGI. CDR3: CASSYYTLGRADSSVF. CDR3 DNA: TGTGCCAGCAGTTACTATACTCTCGGGAGGGCGGACTCCTCCGTCTTC.

The gene calls are TRBV11-2 and TRBJ2-3; no clear D gene. The CDR3 length is 13 residues. From germline, CDR1 is SGHAT and CDR2 FQNNGV. Trimming removed 4 bases from V and 4 bases from J, with 9 bases in between. Written as DNA, the CDR3 is TGTGCCAGCAGCTCCTCCCGGTCAGATACGCAGTATTTT. As protein: CASSSSRSDTQYF.

The chain uses TRBV24-1 and TRBJ2-5, with 14 bases that match TRBD2. This CDR3 is 16 amino acids long. CDR1 and CDR2 from the germline V gene are KGHDR and SFDVKD. The trim removed 4 bases at V and 4 bases at J, leaving 4 bases unmatched. The CDR3 region has the DNA TGTGCCACCAGTGACTCCGGGACTAGCGGGAGAGAGACCCAGTACTTC. This translates into CATSDSGTSGRETQYF.

This clonotype was detected a few times. The chain links TRBV18 to TRBJ1-4; TRBD1 aligns across 7 bases. V trimming: 4 bases; J trimming: 0 bases; junction bases outside the gene matches: 5. Germline assignment: CDR1 KGHSH and CDR2 LQKENI. The CDR3 covers 16 residues. The CDR3 coding sequence is TGTGCCAGCTCACTAAACAGGGGATCAACTAATGAAAAACTGTTTTTT. It encodes CASSLNRGSTNEKLFF.

V and J are TRBV11-2 and TRBJ1-2, with D tentatively TRBD1 (6 bases). The V and J ends lost 0 bases and 7 bases respectively, with 15 bases between them. The CDR3 extends over 15 amino acids. Germline V gene sequence: CDR1 SGHAT, CDR2 FQNNGV. The CDR3 region has the DNA TGTGCCAGCAGCTTAGAGTCTTCCAGGGGAGGTGGCTACACCTTC. It is translated as CASSLESSRGGGYTF.

The V call is TRBV9, the J call TRBJ2-3, with 8 bases lining up with TRBD2. The CDR3 extends over 15 amino acids. CDR1 and CDR2 (germline): SGDLS, YYNGEE. V gave up 4 bases and J gave up 0 bases; unmatched junction bases: 4. The chain's CDR3 is CASSHIAGSTDTQYF. Written as DNA, the CDR3 is TGTGCCAGCAGCCATATAGCGGGGAGCACAGATACGCAGTATTTT.

This clonotype was picked up many times. The genes are TRBV30 and TRBJ2-3, with no clear D. CDR3 length: 11 residues. CDR1 GTSNPN and CDR2 SVGIG come from the germline V gene (reference sequence). Trimming cost V 1 base and J 3 bases, with 2 bases left between them. The CDR3 DNA reads as TGTGCCTGGAGTGGAACAGATACGCAGTATTTT. As protein: CAWSGTDTQYF.

This clonotype appeared a few times. The chain links TRBV4-3 to TRBJ2-1; 14 bases match TRBD2. This CDR3 is built from 16 residues. V lost 4 bases to trimming and J lost 6 bases; unmatched junction nucleotides: 5. Per the germline V gene, CDR1 is LGHNA and CDR2 is YSLEER. CDR3 amino acids: CASSPTGLAGGNEQFF. DNA of the CDR3: TGCGCCAGCAGCCCGACAGGACTAGCGGGAGGCAATGAGCAGTTCTTC.